A single sample is the source of the 21 T cell receptor beta chains below, sequenced in a study of T cells in women clearing cervical HPV infection. The repertoire was sequenced with immunoSEQ multiplex PCR; TCRdb's copy has only in-frame clones and lacks some. This repertoire includes 25,000 to 35,000 clones. The specimen sequenced was blood buffy coat. The receptors stem from a woman between 18 and 70 years old with a cervical HPV16 infection that either progressed to CIN3+ or cleared (not recorded which).

For this clone: The read is 3 residues too short to cover the CDR3 end, so that end is filled in from the germline J gene. The chain joins TRBV2 to TRBJ2-4; no reliable D call. V lost 2 bases and J 5 bases, leaving 4 bases between the germline ends. Germline values: CDR1 SNHLY, CDR2 FYNNEI. CDR3 length equals 12 residues. The CDR3 bases that were read are TGTGCCAGCAGTGAACGGGAAAACATT. Translation: CASSERENI. The CDR3 in full is CASSERENIQYF.

Regarding this clone: The read finishes 3 residues shy of the CDR3 end, and the germline J gene is used to complete it. The chain links TRBV19 to TRBJ1-2; the D gene is possibly TRBD1 (6 bases). This CDR3 is 15 amino acids long. The germline V gene encodes CDR1 LNHDA and CDR2 SQIVND (reference sequence). The part of the CDR3 DNA that was read is TGTGCCAGTAGTCCACTAGCGGGGGGCTATGGTGAC. Protein sequence: CASSPLAGGYGD. The entire CDR3 is CASSPLAGGYGDYTF. Full variable domain (remainder filled in from reference TRBV19 and TRBJ1-2): DGGITQSPKYLFRKEGQNVTLSCEQNLNHDAMYWYRQDPGQGLRLIYYSQIVNDFQKGDIAEGYSVSREKKESFPLTVTSAQKNPTAFYLCASSPLAGGYGDYTFGSGTRLTVV.

Concerning this clone itself: The CDR3 is cut off 3 residues early in the read; its end comes from the germline J gene. V usage is TRBV6-4 and J usage is TRBJ1-4; TRBD1 is a possible D gene (6 bases). Looked up from germline, CDR1 is MRHNA and CDR2 is SNTAGT. Trimming pared 6 bases from V and 5 bases from J, leaving 13 bases between. This CDR3 spans 14 amino acids. The CDR3 sequence: CASSPQGENEKLFF. Incomplete CDR3 DNA: TGTGCCAGCAGCCCACAGGGTGAGAATGAAAAA.

Points on this clone: With the read ending 3 residues before the CDR3 end, the germline J gene is used to fill in that end. The chain is built from TRBV19 and TRBJ1-5; the D gene is possibly TRBD1 (6 bases). CDR1 LNHDA and CDR2 SQIVND come from the germline V gene (reference sequence). CDR3 length: 15 residues. V dropped 4 bases and J dropped 2 bases, with 12 bases sitting between them. CDR3 amino acids: CASSRQVAGNQPQHF. The sequenced part of the CDR3 DNA is TGTGCCAGTAGTAGACAGGTGGCTGGCAATCAGCCC.

As to this clone: With the read ending 3 residues before the CDR3 end, the germline J gene is used to fill in that end. The chain links TRBV7-3 to TRBJ1-2; D possibly corresponds to TRBD1 (6 bases). There are 13 residues in the CDR3. Per the germline V gene, CDR1 is SGHTA and CDR2 is FQGTGA. V gave up 4 bases and J gave up 5 bases, with 11 bases separating them. The DNA read from the CDR3 is TGTGCCAGCAGCTCAGGGGAGGGTTATGGC. Residues: CASSSGEGYG. The full CDR3 protein is CASSSGEGYGYTF.

Comment on this clone: The CDR3 end is not reached by the read, which stops 3 residues before it; the germline J gene fills it in. This chain links TRBV5-1 with TRBJ2-1, with 10 positions matching TRBD2. Germline V lookup: CDR1 SGHRS, CDR2 YFSETQ. This CDR3 has 14 residues. The ends lost 6 bases at V and 6 bases at J; junction bases unmatched: 6. The CDR3 sequence: CASKSGGAFNEQFF. The CDR3 DNA, read in part, is TGCGCCAGCAAGAGCGGGGGGGCCTTCAATGAG.

About this clone: The read finishes 3 residues shy of the CDR3 end, and the germline J gene is used to complete it. The V call is TRBV7-2, the J call TRBJ2-4; D not resolved. This CDR3 has 12 amino acids. Germline V CDR1 and CDR2: SGHTA, FQGNSA. CDR3 loop: CASSPTSYGQYF. The covered CDR3 bases are TGTGCCAGCAGCCCGACTTCCTATGGT.

A word on this clone: The read finishes 3 residues shy of the CDR3 end, and the germline J gene is used to complete it. V usage is TRBV20-1 and J usage is TRBJ2-3, with no clear D. The CDR3 spans 13 residues. CDR1 DFQATT and CDR2 SNEGSKA come from the germline V gene (reference sequence). V lost 0 bases, J lost 5 bases, and 9 bases lay in between. This CDR3 is CSAREPPLDTQYF. CDR3 bases read: TGCAGTGCTAGAGAGCCCCCACTAGATACG.

As regards this clone: The read terminates 3 residues ahead of where the CDR3 ends, so the germline J gene completes it. The chain uses TRBV2 and TRBJ1-1, with 8 bases fitting TRBD1. Unmatched junction bases numbered 5, after V lost 7 bases and J lost 4 bases. The CDR3 totals 13 residues. Germline-derived CDR1 and CDR2 are SNHLY and FYNNEI. The sequenced CDR3 bases are TGTGCCAGCATCGTACAGGGGGGCACTGAA. Protein product: CASIVQGGTE. The whole CDR3 protein reads CASIVQGGTEAFF. Complete variable domain (other parts from reference TRBV2 and TRBJ1-1): EPEVTQTPSHQVTQMGQEVILRCVPISNHLYFYWYRQILGQKVEFLVSFYNNEISEKSEIFDDQFSVERPDGSNFTLKIRSTKLEDSAMYFCASIVQGGTEAFFGQGTRLTVV.

Regarding this clone: The read ends 3 residues shy of where the CDR3 ends; the end is completed using the germline J gene. The chain recombines TRBV7-9 with TRBJ2-3; maybe TRBD1 (5 bases). The CDR3 runs to 15 residues. The V end lost 6 bases, the J end lost 6 bases, and 19 bases lay between the germline ends. Germline V gene lookup returns CDR1 SEHNR and CDR2 FQNEAQ (reference sequence). This chain's CDR3 is CASRTDNNPVDTQYF. The part of the CDR3 DNA that was read is TGTGCCAGCAGAACGGACAACAATCCGGTGGATACG.

Regarding this clone: The read finishes 3 residues shy of the CDR3 end, and the germline J gene is used to complete it. The chain has TRBV4-1 and TRBJ2-3; TRBD1 matches 7 bases. Germline CDR1 MGHRA, CDR2 YSYEKL. The V gene end was trimmed by 1 base and the J gene end by 6 bases; junction bases not matched to a gene: 7. CDR3 size: 15 residues. The part of the CDR3 DNA that was read is TGCGCCAGCAGCCAAGCGACAGGGCGGGCGGATACG. Encoded protein: CASSQATGRADT. In full, the CDR3 is CASSQATGRADTQYF.

To note about this clone: The CDR3 is cut off 3 residues early in the read; its end comes from the germline J gene. This chain links TRBV18 with TRBJ2-3; no definite D call. This CDR3 is 13 amino acids long. CDR1 and CDR2 (germline): KGHSH, LQKENI. Trimming took off 0 bases at V and 5 bases at J, with 6 bases between the two ends. The part of the CDR3 DNA that was read is TGTGCCAGCTCACCACCGGGCCAAGATACG. The encoded protein is CASSPPGQDT. The complete CDR3 reads CASSPPGQDTQYF.

On this clone: The read finishes 3 residues shy of the CDR3 end, and the germline J gene is used to complete it. The rearrangement uses TRBV12-3 or TRBV12-4 and TRBJ2-7, with 11 bases fitting TRBD1. Germline trimming cut 6 bases from V and 1 base from J; bases unmatched to any gene: 2. The CDR3 spans 14 residues. Partial CDR3 DNA: TGTGCCAGCAGAGGACAGGGGGCTTCCTACGAG. The encoded protein is CASRGQGASYE. The complete CDR3 protein is CASRGQGASYEQYF.

Of note for this clone: The read stops 3 residues short of the end of the CDR3; the missing end is completed from the germline J gene. The chain is built from TRBV30 and TRBJ1-2, with TRBD1 matching over 7 bases. This CDR3 is 13 amino acids long. Germline V gene data show CDR1 as GTSNPN and CDR2 as SVGIG (reference sequence). CDR3 DNA (partial): TGTGCCTGGAGTGTACGAGGGGGCGTAGGC. Residues: CAWSVRGGVG. The CDR3 in full is CAWSVRGGVGYTF. The whole variable domain, remainder taken from reference TRBV30 and TRBJ1-2, is SQTIHQWPATLVQPVGSPLSLECTVEGTSNPNLYWYRQAAGRGLQLLFYSVGIGQISSEVPQNLSASRPQDRQFILSSKKLLLSDSGFYLCAWSVRGGVGYTFGSGTRLTVV.

Turning to this clone: With the read ending 3 residues before the CDR3 end, the germline J gene is used to fill in that end. This chain uses TRBV30 with TRBJ2-1; 10 nucleotides match TRBD2. V was clipped by 3 bases and J by 9 bases; unmatched bases: 8. CDR3 length: 14 amino acids. The germline V gene has CDR1 GTSNPN and CDR2 SVGIG (reference sequence). The CDR3 bases that were read are TGTGCCTGGAGGCCGAGCGGGGGGGCACGTGAG. Protein: CAWRPSGGARE. The whole CDR3 sequence reads CAWRPSGGAREQFF.

In regard to this clone: The read finishes 3 residues shy of the CDR3 end, and the germline J gene is used to complete it. This sequence joins TRBV19 and TRBJ1-1, with D perhaps TRBD1 (5 bases). The CDR3 has 11 residues. Per germline, CDR1 LNHDA and CDR2 SQIVND (reference sequence). V gave up 7 bases and J gave up 7 bases, with 10 bases separating them. The CDR3 region is CASIGQGEAFF. CDR3 DNA (partial): TGTGCCAGTATAGGTCAGGGTGAA.

A note on this clone: The read finishes 3 residues shy of the CDR3 end, and the germline J gene is used to complete it. The chain joins TRBV6-2 or TRBV6-3 to TRBJ2-7; no reliable D call. This CDR3 has 16 amino acids. V lost 5 bases and J lost 5, with 22 bases in between. Germline loops: CDR1 MNHEY, CDR2 SVGEGT. The DNA read from the CDR3 is TGTGCCAGCAGTCCCCCACCCGGCTTTGGGCCCCACGAG. Translating it yields CASSPPPGFGPHE. The CDR3 in full is CASSPPPGFGPHEQYF.

A note on this clone: The read gets to within 3 residues of the CDR3 end, and the germline J gene fills in the rest. The chain recombines TRBV20-1 with TRBJ2-1, with 8 nucleotides matching TRBD2. This CDR3 is built from 15 residues. The germline CDR1 and CDR2 sequences are DFQATT and SNEGSKA (reference sequence). V gave up 0 bases and J gave up 4 bases; unmatched junction bases: 5. CDR3 DNA (partial): TGCAGTGCTAGAGATATCACTAGCGGATACAATGAG. This encodes CSARDITSGYNE. The CDR3 in full is CSARDITSGYNEQFF.

Concerning this clone itself: The read halts 3 residues ahead of the CDR3 end, with the missing end drawn from the germline J gene. The same CDR3 can be traced to other DNA sequences in this sample. V and J are TRBV20-1 and TRBJ1-3, with TRBD1 matching over 7 bases. The CDR3 totals 17 residues. After removal of 0 bases from V and 4 bases from J, the junction contained 12 bases not matched to a gene. Germline V CDR1 and CDR2: DFQATT, SNEGSKA (reference sequence). The CDR3 is CSARDNRGFVGGNTIYF. Partial CDR3 DNA: TGCAGTGCTAGAGATAACAGGGGTTTCGTTGGGGGAAACACC.

On this clone: The sequence runs out 3 residues before the end of the CDR3; the remainder is reconstructed from the germline J gene. The rearrangement uses TRBV7-2 and TRBJ1-4, with 7 bases identical to TRBD1. The germline V gene has CDR1 SGHTA and CDR2 FQGNSA. The CDR3 consists of 15 residues. The CDR3: CASSFPDRKNSPLFF. The part of the CDR3 DNA that was read is TGTGCCAGCAGCTTCCCGGACAGGAAAAATTCACCA.

As regards this clone: The CDR3 goes on 3 residues after the read ends, and that part is filled in from the germline J gene. The chain combines TRBV7-9 with TRBJ1-4; possibly TRBD1 for D (5 bases). Germline CDR1 is SEHNR and CDR2 is FQNEAQ (reference sequence). The CDR3 extends over 15 amino acids. The CDR3 region is CASSKGREGNSPLFF. The DNA read from the CDR3 is TGTGCCAGCAGTAAGGGCCGAGAGGGGAATTCACCA.